This T cell receptor beta chain comes out of a study of blood T cell repertoires in COVID-19. Repertoires were generated with immunoSEQ multiplex PCR, while TCRdb's copy carries only in-frame clones and drops some. The sample contains hundreds of thousands of clones, around nine tenths of which appear only once. Trimming removed 4 bases from V and 0 bases from J; junction bases left unmatched: 4. The germline V gene has CDR1 SGHAT and CDR2 FQDESV (reference sequence). CDR3 length: 15 amino acids. The receptor was derived from a woman aged 25 to 45 with COVID-19, enrolled during active disease. Sequenced material: peripheral blood. The rearrangement uses TRBV11-1 and TRBJ2-7; 9 bases are shared with TRBD2. The CDR3 here is CASSSFSGSSYEQYF. CDR3 nucleotide sequence: TGTGCCAGCAGCTCGTTTAGCGGGAGCTCCTACGAGCAGTACTTC.